This TCR beta chain was captured in a study of cytomegalovirus exposure and HLA in healthy donors. Trimming took 6 bases from V and 6 from J; bases not matched to a gene: 11. Per the germline V gene, CDR1 is LNHDA and CDR2 is SQIVND (reference sequence). This CDR3 spans 14 amino acids. A multiplex PCR was run with 60 Vbeta primers and 13 Jbeta primers. The data were produced by immunoSEQ multiplex PCR, yet TCRdb's version contains in-frame clones alone and is incomplete. The repertoire includes 50,000 to 70,000 clones, roughly 60% of them detected once, and approximately 3% sits in the top ten. Study-wide points: With later analysis, a missense DCLRE1C variant became linked to TCR beta V- and J-gene trimming.

Worth noting for this clone: What it recognizes is unknown.

This TCR derives from a man aged 25-45 years in good health and CMV-seronegative. The chain employs TRBV19 and TRBJ2-7; TRBD1 matches 7 bases. Specimen: PBMCs. This CDR3 reads CASSLGDSPTEQYF. CDR3 coding DNA: TGTGCCAGTAGCCTGGGGGACAGTCCAACCGAGCAGTACTTC. Drawing the rest from reference TRBV19 and TRBJ2-7, the complete variable domain is DGGITQSPKYLFRKEGQNVTLSCEQNLNHDAMYWYRQDPGQGLRLIYYSQIVNDFQKGDIAEGYSVSREKKESFPLTVTSAQKNPTAFYLCASSLGDSPTEQYFGPGTRLTVT.